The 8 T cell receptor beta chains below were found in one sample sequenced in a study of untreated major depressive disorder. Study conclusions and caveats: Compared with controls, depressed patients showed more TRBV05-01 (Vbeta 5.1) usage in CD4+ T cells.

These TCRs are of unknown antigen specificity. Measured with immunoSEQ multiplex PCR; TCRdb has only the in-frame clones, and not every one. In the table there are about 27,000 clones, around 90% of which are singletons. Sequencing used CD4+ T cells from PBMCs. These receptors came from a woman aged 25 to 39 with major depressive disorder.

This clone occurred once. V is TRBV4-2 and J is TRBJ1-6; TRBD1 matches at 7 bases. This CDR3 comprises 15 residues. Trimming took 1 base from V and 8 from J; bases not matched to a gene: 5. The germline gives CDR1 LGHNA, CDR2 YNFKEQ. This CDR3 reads CASSQGQGEYSPLHF. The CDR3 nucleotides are TGTGCCAGCAGCCAAGGTCAGGGGGAGTATTCACCCCTCCACTTT.

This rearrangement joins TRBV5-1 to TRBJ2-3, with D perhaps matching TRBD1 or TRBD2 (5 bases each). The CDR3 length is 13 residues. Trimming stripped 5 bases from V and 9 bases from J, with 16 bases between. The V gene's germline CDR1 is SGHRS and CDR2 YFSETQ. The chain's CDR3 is CASSRDGWGTQYF. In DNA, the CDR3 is TGCGCCAGCAGTCGGGACGGTTGGGGGACGCAGTATTTT.

CDR3 sequence (DNA): TGTGCCAGCAGCCCCCGACTAGCGGGCCTCCACTACGAGCAGTACTTC. Protein: CASSPRLAGLHYEQYF. The chain links TRBV2 to TRBJ2-7; 10 bases are a match to TRBD2. The CDR3 has 16 amino acids. Germline CDR1 reads SNHLY; CDR2 reads FYNNEI. The V gene end was trimmed by 6 bases and the J gene end by 3 bases; junction bases not matched to a gene: 11.

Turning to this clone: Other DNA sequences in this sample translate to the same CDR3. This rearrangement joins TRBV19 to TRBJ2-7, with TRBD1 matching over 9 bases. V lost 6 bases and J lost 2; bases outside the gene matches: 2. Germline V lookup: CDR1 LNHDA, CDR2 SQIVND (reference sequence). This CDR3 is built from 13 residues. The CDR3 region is CASRRQGAYEQYF. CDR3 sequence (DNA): TGTGCCAGTAGAAGACAGGGGGCCTACGAGCAGTACTTC.

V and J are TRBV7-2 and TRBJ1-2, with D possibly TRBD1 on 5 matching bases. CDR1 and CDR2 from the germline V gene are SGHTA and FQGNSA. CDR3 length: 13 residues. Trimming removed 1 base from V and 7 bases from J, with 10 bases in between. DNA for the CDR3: TGTGCCAGCAGCTTAGTCGGGGCTCGTGGCTACACCTTC. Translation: CASSLVGARGYTF.

The chain's CDR3 is CASSPVAGGQVTGELFF. The DNA of the CDR3 is TGTGCCAGCAGCCCCGTGGCGGGAGGGCAGGTCACCGGGGAGCTGTTTTTT. J is TRBJ2-2 and V is TRBV7-2, with 9 nucleotides matching TRBD2. Germline CDR1 SGHTA, CDR2 FQGNSA. Trimming removed 5 bases from V and 4 bases from J; junction bases left unmatched: 11. The CDR3 sequence is 17 residues long.

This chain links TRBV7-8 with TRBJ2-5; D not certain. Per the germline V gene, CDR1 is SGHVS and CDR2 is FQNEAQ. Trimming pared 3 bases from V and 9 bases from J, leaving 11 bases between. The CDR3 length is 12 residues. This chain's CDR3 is CASSLILGAQYF. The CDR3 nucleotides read TGTGCCAGCAGCTTGATCCTTGGGGCCCAGTACTTC.

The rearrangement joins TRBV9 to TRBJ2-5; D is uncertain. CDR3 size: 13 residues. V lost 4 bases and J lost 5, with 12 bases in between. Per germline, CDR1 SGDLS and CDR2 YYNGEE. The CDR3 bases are TGTGCCAGCAGCCCCAGTGGCCCGGAGACCCAGTACTTC. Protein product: CASSPSGPETQYF.